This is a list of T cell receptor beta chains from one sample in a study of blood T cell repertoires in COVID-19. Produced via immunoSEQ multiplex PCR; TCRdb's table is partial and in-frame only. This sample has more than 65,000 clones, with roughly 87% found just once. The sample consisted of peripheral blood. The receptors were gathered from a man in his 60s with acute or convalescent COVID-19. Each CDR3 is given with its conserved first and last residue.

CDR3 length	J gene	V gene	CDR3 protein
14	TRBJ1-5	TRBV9	CASSVGDSNQPQHF
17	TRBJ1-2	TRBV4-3	CASSQDLFPLYPYGYTF
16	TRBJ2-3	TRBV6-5	CASSYSTGGETDTQYF
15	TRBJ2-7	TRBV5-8	CASSLGGTGAYEQYF
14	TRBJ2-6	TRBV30	CAWGPLTGANVLTF
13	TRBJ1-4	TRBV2	CASTGQGGEKLFF
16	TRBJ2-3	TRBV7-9	CASSTSPGQNTDTQYF
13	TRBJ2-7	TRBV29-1	CSVRQELSYEQYF
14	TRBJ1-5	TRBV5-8	CASGDDRVNQPQHF
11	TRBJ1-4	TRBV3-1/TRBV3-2	CASSQTGYLFF
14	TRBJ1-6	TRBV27	CASSFQGVSSPLHF
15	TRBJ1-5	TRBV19	CASRSEGNSNQPQHF
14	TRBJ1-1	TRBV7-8	CASSPTLGRMEAFF
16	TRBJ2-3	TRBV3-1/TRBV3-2	CASSHVLAGGRDTQYF
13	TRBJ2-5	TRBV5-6	CASSGGIVETQYF
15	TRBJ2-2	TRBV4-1	CASSRGGAYTGELFF
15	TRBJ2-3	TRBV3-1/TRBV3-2	CASSQPSGGTDTQYF
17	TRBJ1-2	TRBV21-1	CASSYRDRNGPGYGYTF
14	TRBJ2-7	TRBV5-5	CASSFGTGSYEQYF
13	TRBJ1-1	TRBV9	CASREEANTEAFF
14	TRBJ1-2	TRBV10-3	CAISAGQGNYGYTF
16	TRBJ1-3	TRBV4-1	CASSSHGWSSGNTIYF
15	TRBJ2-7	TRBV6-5	CASTPRDKGAYEQYF
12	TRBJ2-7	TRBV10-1	CATLHLYYEQYF
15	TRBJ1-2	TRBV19	CASSKGAGTDYGYTF
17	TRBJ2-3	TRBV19	CASSTAGVYVSTDTQYF
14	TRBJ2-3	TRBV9	CASTDPGDTDTQYF
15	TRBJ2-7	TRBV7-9	CASSSGTGFSYEQYF
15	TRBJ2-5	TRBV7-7	CASSLAGGVRETQYF
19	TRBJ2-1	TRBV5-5	CASSFPTLHGTSAYNEQFF